This entry describes one TCR beta chain. Assay used: immunoSEQ multiplex PCR; TCRdb lists only in-frame clones, some missing. Here the sample spans fewer than 35,000 clones, 74% being singletons. Trimming stripped 5 bases from V and 0 bases from J, with 16 bases between. This CDR3 is 17 amino acids long. Looked up from germline, CDR1 is SNHLY and CDR2 is FYNNEI. The entry originates in a study of OX40 agonist ivuxolimab in advanced cancers. The TCR was taken from an adult with an advanced solid tumor such as melanoma, head and neck, liver or kidney cancer. Sample: CD4+ or CD8+ T cells sorted from blood, taken in a trial of the OX40 agonist ivuxolimab. The genes are TRBV2 and TRBJ1-4, with D hard to call. The CDR3, as DNA: TGTGCCAGCAGTCCTACCGGAGGGCCTGCAACTAATGAAAAACTGTTTTTT. This codes for CASSPTGGPATNEKLFF. The full variable domain, completed using reference TRBV2 and TRBJ1-4, is EPEVTQTPSHQVTQMGQEVILRCVPISNHLYFYWYRQILGQKVEFLVSFYNNEISEKSEIFDDQFSVERPDGSNFTLKIRSTKLEDSAMYFCASSPTGGPATNEKLFFGSGTQLSVL.